This T cell receptor beta chain stems from a study of blood T cell repertoires in COVID-19. Only in-frame clones appear in the TCRdb table, and some are missing; sequencing was by immunoSEQ multiplex PCR. This table has roughly 210,000 clones, approximately 81% appearing once. Trimming cost V 7 bases and J 4 bases; bases outside gene matches: 4. Germline CDR1 and CDR2: LNHDA and SQIVND (reference sequence). CDR3 length: 14 residues. What was sequenced was peripheral blood. The sequence was obtained from an elderly woman with COVID-19, enrolled during active disease. This chain links TRBV19 with TRBJ1-4; 9 nucleotides match TRBD1. The CDR3 region has the DNA TGTGCCAGTACCCGGACAGGGGTTAATGAAAAACTGTTTTTT. The encoded protein is CASTRTGVNEKLFF.